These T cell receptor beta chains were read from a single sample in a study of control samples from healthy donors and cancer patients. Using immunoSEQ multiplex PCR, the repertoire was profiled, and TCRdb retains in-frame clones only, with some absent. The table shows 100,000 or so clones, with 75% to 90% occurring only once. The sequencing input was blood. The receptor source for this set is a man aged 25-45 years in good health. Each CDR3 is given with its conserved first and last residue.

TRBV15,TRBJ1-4,CATSTRERLINEKLFF
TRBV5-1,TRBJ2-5,CASSLAQETQYF
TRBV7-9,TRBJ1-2,CASSGETANYGYTF
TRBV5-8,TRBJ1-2,CASSLSTHYGYTF
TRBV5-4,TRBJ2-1,CASSPRLAGSNEQFF
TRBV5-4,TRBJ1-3,CASSLISDSSGNTIYF
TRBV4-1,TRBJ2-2,CASSQLHNTGELFF
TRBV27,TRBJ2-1,CASRSSYNEQFF
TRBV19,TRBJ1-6,CASTPGQGVGPLHF
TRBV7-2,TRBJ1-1,CASSYYRDRRNTEAFF
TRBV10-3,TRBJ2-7,CAISESQASGRGPYEQYF
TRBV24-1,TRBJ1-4,CATSDPGPNEKLFF
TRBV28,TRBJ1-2,CASSLSGTGTFRRGYTF
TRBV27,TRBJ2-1,CASSPTRDRGPYNEQFF
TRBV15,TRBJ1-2,CATSRHSSRGVGGYTF
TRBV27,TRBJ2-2,CASSSLGGARSGELFF
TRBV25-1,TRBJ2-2,CASKAPTSDTGELFF
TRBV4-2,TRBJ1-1,CASSQVSIGARAFF
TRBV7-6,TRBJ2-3,CASSQTLRTNTDTQYF
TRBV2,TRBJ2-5,CASSEDWQETQYF
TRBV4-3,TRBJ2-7,CASSQESAGIYEQYF
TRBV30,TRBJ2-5,CAWSAGTSGRYETQYF
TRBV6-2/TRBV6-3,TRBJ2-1,CASSYGTERGYEQFF
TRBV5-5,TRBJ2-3,CASSYDGDTQYF
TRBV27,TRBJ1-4,CASGPRGLNEKLFF
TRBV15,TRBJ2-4,CATSLGGDGNIQYF